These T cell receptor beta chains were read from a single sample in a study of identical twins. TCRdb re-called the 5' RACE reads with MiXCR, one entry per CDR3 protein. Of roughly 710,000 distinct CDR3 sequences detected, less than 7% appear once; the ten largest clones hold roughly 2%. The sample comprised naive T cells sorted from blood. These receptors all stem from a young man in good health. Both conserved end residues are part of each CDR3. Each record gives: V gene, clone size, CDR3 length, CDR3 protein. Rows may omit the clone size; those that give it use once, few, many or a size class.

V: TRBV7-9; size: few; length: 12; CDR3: CAILLSDNEQFF
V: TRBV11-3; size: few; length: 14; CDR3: CASSSGGRGDTQYF
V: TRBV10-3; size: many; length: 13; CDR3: CAISVDRYAEAFF
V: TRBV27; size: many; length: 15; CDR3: CASSLASGVTDTQYF
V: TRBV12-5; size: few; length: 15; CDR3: CASGLEVSTGNTIYF
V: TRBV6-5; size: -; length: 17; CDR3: CASSYSGGGRSNQPQHF
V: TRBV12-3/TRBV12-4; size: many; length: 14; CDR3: CAGTNSGGPGELFF
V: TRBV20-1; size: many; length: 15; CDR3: CSAPEGGTGDYEQYF
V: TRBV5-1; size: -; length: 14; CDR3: CASSSSVGGKTQYF
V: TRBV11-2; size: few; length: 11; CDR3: CASGPSRELFF
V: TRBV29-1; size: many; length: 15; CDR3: CSVDSGGTITGELFF
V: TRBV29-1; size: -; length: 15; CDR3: CSVAGTGDLTGELFF
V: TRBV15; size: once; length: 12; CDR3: CATSLVGYEQYF
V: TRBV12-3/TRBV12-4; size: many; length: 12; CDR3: CASTPFVNEQFF
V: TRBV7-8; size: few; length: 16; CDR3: CASSRPQGRSNQPQHF
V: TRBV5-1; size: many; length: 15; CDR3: CASSLVGQDNQPQHF
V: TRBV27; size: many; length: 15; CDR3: CASTSRRGYNSPLHF
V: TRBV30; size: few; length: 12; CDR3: CAWVGGSYEQFF
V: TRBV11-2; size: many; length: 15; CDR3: CASSLIVAPADTQYF
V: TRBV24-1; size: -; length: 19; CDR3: CATSDSAGTGGRNTGELFF
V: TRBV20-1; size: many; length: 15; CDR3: CSANFPGPKNQPQHF
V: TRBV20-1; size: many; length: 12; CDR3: CSASTQSYEQYF
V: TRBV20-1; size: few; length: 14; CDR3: CSARVLASGNEQFF
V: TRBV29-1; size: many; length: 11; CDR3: CSVGWTGELFF
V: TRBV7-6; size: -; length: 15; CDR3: CASRQLAGETDEQFF
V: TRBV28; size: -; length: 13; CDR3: CASSLGSWETQYF
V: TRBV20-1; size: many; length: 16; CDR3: CSARGGLAGSSKTQYF
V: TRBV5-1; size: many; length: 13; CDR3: CASSWGQDPPLHF
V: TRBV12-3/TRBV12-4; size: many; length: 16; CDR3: CASSWNRDTASYEQYF
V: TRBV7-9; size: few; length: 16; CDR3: CASSRAGTGAVETQYF
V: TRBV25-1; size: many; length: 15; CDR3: CASPDADRVSYEQYF
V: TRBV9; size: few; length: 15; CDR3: CASSVHRGQAGELFF
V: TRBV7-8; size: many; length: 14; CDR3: CASSPRQGAIEAFF
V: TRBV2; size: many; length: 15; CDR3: CASSEKRSLTDTQYF
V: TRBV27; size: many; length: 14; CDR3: CASGIGTEPYEQYF
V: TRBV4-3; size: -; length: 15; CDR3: CASSQDRLAGGEQYF
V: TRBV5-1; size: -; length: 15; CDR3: CASSGPGRSSGELFF
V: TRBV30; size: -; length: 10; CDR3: CAWSLNEQYF
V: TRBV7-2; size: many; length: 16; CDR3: CASSLGPESVYNEQFF
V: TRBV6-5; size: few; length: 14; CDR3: CASSYSLGANVLTF
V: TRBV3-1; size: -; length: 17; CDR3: CASSLQGTGAINYGYTF
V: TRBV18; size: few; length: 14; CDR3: CASSQEQVHYEQYF
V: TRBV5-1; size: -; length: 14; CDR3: CASARDRYRDTQYF
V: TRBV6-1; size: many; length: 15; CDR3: CASTTDLSSYNEQFF
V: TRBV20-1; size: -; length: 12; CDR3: CSGIDGTGELFF
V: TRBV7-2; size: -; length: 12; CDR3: CASSPGEGAWFF
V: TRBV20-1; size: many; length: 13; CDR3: CSAQGGPNQPQHF
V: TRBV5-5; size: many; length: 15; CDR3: CASSLNNQGALTQYF
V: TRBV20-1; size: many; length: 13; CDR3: CSASSGLTYEQYF
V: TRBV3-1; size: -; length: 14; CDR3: CASSLQGAITEAFF
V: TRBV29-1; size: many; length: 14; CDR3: CSVERTSGSGEQYF
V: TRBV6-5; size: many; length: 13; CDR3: CASSYTANTEAFF
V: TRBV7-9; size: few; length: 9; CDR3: CASTPTYFF
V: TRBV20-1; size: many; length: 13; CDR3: CSAYSGAGGELFF
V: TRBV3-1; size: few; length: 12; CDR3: CASSHSVNTIYF
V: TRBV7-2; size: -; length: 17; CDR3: CASSFKWSGRGVDEQFF
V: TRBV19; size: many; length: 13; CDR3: CASMDMGEGEAFF
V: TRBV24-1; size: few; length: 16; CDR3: CATSDLPAEGAGEQFF